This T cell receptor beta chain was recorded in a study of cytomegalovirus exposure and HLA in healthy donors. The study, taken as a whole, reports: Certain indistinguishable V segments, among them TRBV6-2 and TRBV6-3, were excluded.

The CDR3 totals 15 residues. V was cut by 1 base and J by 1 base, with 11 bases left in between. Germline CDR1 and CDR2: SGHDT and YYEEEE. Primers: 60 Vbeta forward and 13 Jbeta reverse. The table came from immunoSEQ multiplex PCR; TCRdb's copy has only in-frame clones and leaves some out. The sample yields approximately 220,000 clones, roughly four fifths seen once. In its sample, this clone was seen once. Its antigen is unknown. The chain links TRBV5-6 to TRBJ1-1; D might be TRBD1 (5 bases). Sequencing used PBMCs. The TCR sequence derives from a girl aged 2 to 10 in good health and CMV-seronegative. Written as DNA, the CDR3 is TGTGCCAGCAGCTTGATTCAGGGAAGGAACACTGAAGCTTTCTTT. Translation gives CASSLIQGRNTEAFF.